The 29 T cell receptor beta chains listed next were all sequenced from one sample in a study of identical twins. TCRdb passed the 5' RACE reads through MiXCR, listing each CDR3 protein once. The sample holds approximately 210,000 distinct CDR3 sequences; 6.5% are singletons and the top ten take less than 15%. These data were likewise used in another study, on T cells expressing NK-cell markers.

Sequences were obtained from CD8+ T cells sorted from blood. Receptor source: a woman younger than 30 in good health.

The chain links TRBV12-3 or TRBV12-4 to TRBJ2-7; tentative D call: TRBD2 (5 bases). The germline V and J ends were trimmed by 5 bases and 5 bases, with 10 bases remaining between them. The CDR3 runs to 12 residues. The CDR3 DNA follows: TGTGCCAGCAGTCGGGGTAACGACGAGCAGTACTTC. Translation: CASSRGNDEQYF.

The chain uses TRBV11-2 and TRBJ2-5; 14 bases agree with TRBD2. The CDR3 sequence is 19 residues long. Germline CDR1 SGHAT, CDR2 FQNNGV. Trimming cost V 2 bases and J 5 bases; bases outside gene matches: 13. DNA for the CDR3: TGTGCCAGCAGCTTATTTCCCCTCAGACTAGCGGGGGGGCCGGAGACCCAGTACTTC. Its translation is CASSLFPLRLAGGPETQYF.

This clonotype was recorded a few times. This CDR3 reads CASSLGTSGSGTYNEQFF. The CDR3 coding sequence is TGCGCCAGCAGCCTCGGGACTAGCGGGAGTGGCACCTACAATGAGCAGTTCTTC. The V call is TRBV4-3, the J call TRBJ2-1; 14 bases are a match to TRBD2. With V trimmed by 4 bases and J by 2 bases, 7 bases remained unmatched. Germline CDR1 reads LGHNA; CDR2 reads YSLEER. This CDR3 region has 18 residues.

The chain has TRBV20-1 and TRBJ2-3, with TRBD2 matching over 9 bases. Germline loops: CDR1 DFQATT, CDR2 SNEGSKA (reference sequence). Trimming removed 0 bases from V and 0 bases from J; junction bases left unmatched: 13. The CDR3 runs to 19 residues. As DNA, the CDR3 is TGCAGTGCTAGAGATTTAGGGCTAGCGGGGCCCTCTAGCACAGATACGCAGTATTTT. The encoded protein is CSARDLGLAGPSSTDTQYF.

V and J are TRBV7-9 and TRBJ2-7, with 9 bases identical to TRBD1. V gave up 5 bases and J gave up 4 bases; unmatched junction bases: 12. From germline, CDR1 is SEHNR and CDR2 FQNEAQ (reference sequence). This CDR3 region has 16 residues. CDR3 in amino acids: CASSPQGQGILYEQYF. In nucleotides, the CDR3 is TGTGCCAGCAGCCCCCAAGGACAGGGGATCTTGTACGAGCAGTACTTC.

The chain employs TRBV20-1 and TRBJ2-1; 10 nucleotides match TRBD2. The ends lost 4 bases at V and 1 base at J; junction bases unmatched: 4. CDR3 length equals 15 residues. Germline CDR1 and CDR2: DFQATT and SNEGSKA (reference sequence). CDR3 sequence (DNA): TGCAGTGCTATCCAAGCGGGAGGGTCCTACAATGAGCAGTTCTTC. It specifies CSAIQAGGSYNEQFF.

The V call is TRBV11-2, the J call TRBJ2-5, with D perhaps matching TRBD1 (5 bases). CDR1 and CDR2 (germline): SGHAT, FQNNGV. The CDR3 runs 13 residues. V was cut by 5 bases and J by 4 bases, with 11 bases left in between. This CDR3 is CASSIWQGETQYF. Here the CDR3 DNA reads TGTGCCAGCAGCATATGGCAGGGAGAGACCCAGTACTTC.

This chain connects TRBV7-9 to TRBJ2-2, with no clear D. Trimming shortened V by 6 bases and J by 6 bases, and 20 bases separated the two germline ends. Germline-derived CDR1 and CDR2 are SEHNR and FQNEAQ (reference sequence). This CDR3 is 16 amino acids long. The CDR3 DNA reads as TGTGCCAGCAGTCCTACCTCGGGCCTTTTTTCCGGGGAGCTGTTTTTT. Translation: CASSPTSGLFSGELFF.

In this sample, this clonotype turned up many times. The chain uses TRBV20-1 and TRBJ1-5; weak D call: TRBD1 (5 bases). The CDR3 consists of 14 residues. V gave up 3 bases and J gave up 1 base, with 10 bases separating them. Germline assignment: CDR1 DFQATT and CDR2 SNEGSKA (reference sequence). The CDR3 loop is CSASGTVSNQPQHF. DNA for the CDR3: TGCAGTGCTAGTGGGACGGTGAGCAATCAGCCCCAGCATTTT.

Notes on this clonotype: At one of its ends the junction is not consistent with the germline gene, which may arise from a read error. This chain uses TRBV12-3 or TRBV12-4 with TRBJ1-3; 7 positions match TRBD1. There are 10 residues in the CDR3. CDR3 amino acids: CASSTGAQIF. CDR3 DNA: TGTGCCAGCAGTACAGGGGCCCAAATTTTT.

The rearrangement joins TRBV9 to TRBJ2-7; 12 bases align to TRBD2. This CDR3 has 14 amino acids. Germline trimming cut 2 bases from V and 6 bases from J; bases unmatched to any gene: 3. Germline values: CDR1 SGDLS, CDR2 YYNGEE. The CDR3 protein is CASSVGTSGFEQYF. CDR3 DNA: TGTGCCAGCAGCGTGGGGACTAGCGGGTTCGAGCAGTACTTC. The variable domain in full, with the rest retrieved from reference TRBV9 and TRBJ2-7, is DSGVTQTPKHLITATGQRVTLRCSPRSGDLSVYWYQQSLDQGLQFLIQYYNGEERAKGNILERFSAQQFPDLHSELNLSSLELGDSALYFCASSVGTSGFEQYFGPGTRLTVT.

The gene calls are TRBV3-1 and TRBJ1-2, with unresolved D. CDR1 and CDR2 (germline): LGHDT, YNNKEL (reference sequence). This CDR3 is 16 amino acids long. The ends were cut back, 0 bases at V and 0 bases at J, with 11 bases in the middle. CDR3: CASSQDEGLANYGYTF. The CDR3 bases are TGTGCCAGCAGCCAAGATGAGGGTTTAGCTAACTATGGCTACACCTTC.

The chain employs TRBV12-3 or TRBV12-4 and TRBJ2-3; D gene ambiguous. V gave up 8 bases and J gave up 4 bases, with 16 bases separating them. The CDR3 totals 14 residues. CDR3 nucleotide sequence: TGTGCCAGCCTCAGCCTGGGGTTGGCAGATACGCAGTATTTT. This gives the protein CASLSLGLADTQYF.

This sequence joins TRBV9 and TRBJ2-3, with 9 bases that match TRBD2. CDR3 length equals 15 residues. CDR1 and CDR2 (germline): SGDLS, YYNGEE. The V and J ends lost 6 bases and 5 bases, in that order; junction bases with no gene match: 10. The CDR3: CASTSSGGPRDTQYF. CDR3 nucleotide sequence: TGTGCCAGCACATCCAGCGGGGGGCCAAGAGATACGCAGTATTTT.

This clonotype has a count of ten or more. The chain carries TRBV28 and TRBJ1-1; perhaps TRBD1 as D (6 bases). This CDR3 region has 17 residues. CDR1 is MDHEN and CDR2 is SYDVKM in the germline V gene. V gave up 3 bases and J gave up 1 base, with 18 bases separating them. The CDR3 nucleotides read TGTGCCAGCAGTTTCCACCTCGGGGGGCGGGAGAACACTGAAGCTTTCTTT. Translation: CASSFHLGGRENTEAFF.

This clonotype has at least ten counts. J is TRBJ2-2 and V is TRBV20-1; 11 bases fit TRBD1. Trimming took 6 bases from V and 7 from J; bases not matched to a gene: 7. CDR1 and CDR2 (germline): DFQATT, SNEGSKA (reference sequence). The CDR3 consists of 14 residues. CDR3 protein: CSATGQGAVGELFF. DNA for the CDR3: TGCAGTGCCACCGGACAGGGGGCTGTCGGGGAGCTGTTTTTT.

This clonotype was detected many times. The chain recombines TRBV20-1 with TRBJ2-1; maybe TRBD2 (6 bases). CDR1 and CDR2 from the germline V gene are DFQATT and SNEGSKA (reference sequence). This CDR3 comprises 13 residues. V gave up 1 base and J gave up 7 bases, with 11 bases separating them. The CDR3 DNA is TGCAGTGCTAGAGGTAGCGGACTTAATGAGCAGTTCTTC. This encodes CSARGSGLNEQFF.

The table lists this clonotype with many counts. The rearrangement joins TRBV25-1 to TRBJ2-3, with TRBD1 matching over 8 bases. CDR3 size: 16 residues. CDR1 and CDR2 from the germline V gene are MGHDK and SYGVNS. The J segment lost 8 bases and the V segment lost 7 bases, leaving 17 bases of the junction unmatched. The CDR3 DNA sequence: TGTGCCAGCACCCGGGTTCGGACAGGGAGGTTAGGTACGCAGTATTTT. It translates to CASTRVRTGRLGTQYF.

The count of this clonotype is one. This chain joins TRBV19 and TRBJ2-2; TRBD1 agrees at 9 bases. The germline V gene has CDR1 LNHDA and CDR2 SQIVND (reference sequence). With 5 bases clipped from V and 5 bases from J, the junction kept 6 bases outside the gene matches. CDR3 length: 15 residues. In DNA form, the CDR3 reads TGTGCCAGTAGTGCCGGGACAGGGTTTACCGGGGAGCTGTTTTTT. Translation: CASSAGTGFTGELFF.

The rearrangement joins TRBV10-1 to TRBJ1-1, with D maybe TRBD1 (5 bases). The germline V gene encodes CDR1 WNHNN and CDR2 SYGVQD (reference sequence). Trimming shortened V by 0 bases and J by 0 bases, and 11 bases separated the two germline ends. The CDR3 has 16 amino acids. The CDR3 DNA sequence: TGCGCCAGCAGTGAGTCGCAGGGCGGGATGAACACTGAAGCTTTCTTT. As protein: CASSESQGGMNTEAFF.

The sample holds a few counts of this clonotype. V is TRBV4-3 and J is TRBJ2-1; D may be TRBD2 (7 bases). Trimming stripped 0 bases from V and 6 bases from J, with 15 bases between. CDR1 LGHNA and CDR2 YSLEER come from the germline V gene. CDR3 length: 16 amino acids. The CDR3 bases are TGCGCCAGCAGCCAAGAGGGGGGGCGCGTGGTCAATGAGCAGTTCTTC. Its translation is CASSQEGGRVVNEQFF.

The chain recombines TRBV7-2 with TRBJ2-7, with TRBD2 matching over 9 bases. Per germline, CDR1 SGHTA and CDR2 FQGNSA. The V gene end was trimmed by 5 bases and the J gene end by 6 bases; junction bases not matched to a gene: 11. CDR3 size: 15 residues. CDR3 loop: CASSPLSSGDAEQYF. CDR3 DNA: TGTGCCAGCAGCCCCCTTTCTAGCGGGGACGCCGAGCAGTACTTC. Based on the CDR3 plus reference TRBV7-2 and TRBJ2-7, the full variable domain is GAGVSQSPSNKVTEKGKDVELRCDPISGHTALYWYRQSLGQGLEFLIYFQGNSAPDKSGLPSDRFSAERTGGSVSTLTIQRTQQEDSAVYLCASSPLSSGDAEQYFGPGTRLTVT.

This clonotype showed up just once. The rearrangement joins TRBV19 to TRBJ2-2; TRBD2 matches 9 bases. CDR1 LNHDA and CDR2 SQIVND come from the germline V gene (reference sequence). This CDR3 has 16 residues. V was clipped by 5 bases and J by 5 bases; unmatched bases: 9. Here the CDR3 reads CASSSELAGYTGELFF. In DNA, the CDR3 is TGTGCCAGTAGTTCCGAACTAGCGGGTTATACCGGGGAGCTGTTTTTT.

This clonotype turned up a few times. The chain uses TRBV7-8 and TRBJ2-1; 13 bases agree with TRBD2. CDR1 and CDR2 (germline): SGHVS, FQNEAQ. The CDR3 is made up of 16 amino acids. V dropped 1 base and J dropped 10; count of bases not matched to a gene: 7. Written as DNA, the CDR3 is TGTGCCAGCAGCTTAGGCAGGACTAGCGGGAGCGACGAGCAGTTCTTC. Residues: CASSLGRTSGSDEQFF.

The sample holds a few counts of this clonotype. The V and J genes are TRBV12-3 or TRBV12-4 and TRBJ2-3; 10 bases are shared with TRBD2. With V trimmed by 4 bases and J by 4 bases, 5 bases remained unmatched. This CDR3 has 15 amino acids. The chain's CDR3 is CASSSSGLAADTQYF. The CDR3 coding sequence is TGTGCCAGCAGTTCCTCAGGACTAGCGGCAGATACGCAGTATTTT.

This clonotype has a handful of counts. The chain joins TRBV18 to TRBJ1-1; D may be TRBD1 (5 bases). This CDR3 region has 16 residues. V shed 2 bases and J shed 5 bases, with 18 bases lying between them. CDR1 and CDR2 (germline): KGHSH, LQKENI. The CDR3: CASSPGEGRSLTEAFF. CDR3 sequence (DNA): TGTGCCAGCTCACCAGGCGAGGGGCGTTCTTTGACTGAAGCTTTCTTT.

This clonotype occurred a few times. This rearrangement joins TRBV6-5 to TRBJ2-2; 8 nucleotides match TRBD2. Germline-derived CDR1 and CDR2 are MNHEY and SVGAGI. CDR3 size: 16 residues. The V and J ends lost 0 bases and 6 bases, in that order; junction bases with no gene match: 6. As DNA, the CDR3 is TGTGCCAGCAGTTACTCTACGGGACTAGGGGCCGGGGAGCTGTTTTTT. Protein product: CASSYSTGLGAGELFF.

This clonotype has more than one count but fewer than ten. CDR3 in DNA: TGTGCCAGCAGCTTAACAGGGAATTCCTACGAGCAGTACTTC. Residues: CASSLTGNSYEQYF. The chain employs TRBV7-9 and TRBJ2-7, with a possible D match to TRBD1 (6 bases). Germline loops: CDR1 SEHNR, CDR2 FQNEAQ (reference sequence). The ends were cut back, 2 bases at V and 1 base at J, with 9 bases in the middle. This CDR3 region has 14 residues.

The chain recombines TRBV7-9 with TRBJ1-1, with D perhaps matching TRBD1 (5 bases). The CDR3 sequence is 15 residues long. V was cut by 1 base and J by 4 bases, with 13 bases left in between. The germline CDR1 and CDR2 sequences are SEHNR and FQNEAQ (reference sequence). This CDR3 reads CASSLEQGGGTEAFF. CDR3 coding DNA: TGTGCCAGCAGCTTAGAGCAGGGAGGTGGCACTGAAGCTTTCTTT.